These 27 T cell receptor beta chains came from one sample sequenced in a study of T cells in Graves' hyperthyroidism and ophthalmopathy. From RNA transcripts, TCR beta CDR3 regions were amplified. Using the HTBI primer set, a first-round RT-PCR was run on the TCR CDR3. TCRdb reprocessed the multiplex PCR reads via MiXCR and lists one record per CDR3 protein. The table lists about 410,000 distinct CDR3 sequences, roughly 15% of them singletons, with 15% to 20% in the top ten. The sequenced material came from blood. The source of these receptors is a woman aged 25 to 39 with Graves' ophthalmopathy.

This clonotype came up many times. This chain uses TRBV7-9 with TRBJ2-3; D remains ambiguous. This CDR3 has 12 amino acids. CDR1 is SEHNR and CDR2 is FQNEAQ in the germline V gene (reference sequence). Trimming removed 1 base at V and 9 bases at J, with 8 bases between. This CDR3 reads CASSLDGRTQYF. Written as DNA, the CDR3 is TGTGCCAGCAGCTTAGACGGGCGGACGCAGTATTTT. Combining the CDR3 with reference TRBV7-9 and TRBJ2-3 gives the whole variable domain DTGVSQNPRHKITKRGQNVTFRCDPISEHNRLYWYRQTLGQGPEFLTYFQNEAQLEKSRLLSDRFSAERPKGSFSTLEIQRTEQGDSAMYLCASSLDGRTQYFGPGTRLTVL.

The CDR3 DNA sequence: TGTGCCATCAGTGAGCCCGGGGGCCAAGAGACCCAGTACTTC. Translation: CAISEPGGQETQYF. This chain joins TRBV10-3 and TRBJ2-5; maybe TRBD2 (6 bases). Germline CDR1 reads ENHRY; CDR2 reads SYGVKD. The V gene lost 2 bases and the J gene lost 1 base, with 8 bases spanning the gap. The CDR3 loop spans 14 amino acids.

A note on this clonotype: This may arise from a read error, as a much more abundant clone is one base away. The chain uses TRBV6-9 and TRBJ2-5; TRBD2 aligns across 9 bases. The germline V gene encodes CDR1 MNHGY and CDR2 SVAAGI. The CDR3 loop spans 16 amino acids. CDR3 bases: TGTGCCAGCAGTTTGCGGGGGGGCCACTACAAAGAGACCCGGTACTTC. It specifies CASSLRGGHYKETRYF.

There are a few counts of this clonotype. The gene calls are TRBV15 and TRBJ1-2, with 7 bases fitting TRBD1. Germline V lookup: CDR1 LNHNV, CDR2 YYDKDF (reference sequence). This CDR3 spans 15 amino acids. The ends lost 3 bases at V and 12 bases at J; junction bases unmatched: 16. The CDR3 region is CATSSAKKTGWVNTF. The CDR3, as DNA: TGTGCCACCAGCAGCGCAAAAAAGACAGGGTGGGTGAACACCTTC.

The sample holds many counts of this clonotype. The chain is built from TRBV20-1 and TRBJ2-1; 9 bases match TRBD2. The germline CDR1 and CDR2 sequences are DFQATT and SNEGSKA (reference sequence). Trimming at V came to 4 bases and at J to 3 bases, leaving 4 bases not matched to a gene. The CDR3 runs to 14 residues. The CDR3: CSAKTSGHYNEQFF. CDR3 coding DNA: TGCAGTGCTAAGACTAGCGGACACTACAATGAGCAGTTCTTC.

This clonotype has a handful of counts. Germline is not matched at one junction end, which may reflect a read error. The chain carries TRBV28 and TRBJ1-1; the D is unclear. The CDR3 consists of 14 residues. The germline gives CDR1 MDHEN, CDR2 SYDVKM. This CDR3 is CAGSLVTPNTEAFF. In nucleotides, the CDR3 is TGTGCCGGCAGTTTGGTGACACCGAACACTGAAGCTTTCTTT.

The chain combines TRBV2 with TRBJ2-4, with 13 bases matching TRBD2. J was trimmed by 0 bases and V by 8 bases; bases with no gene match: 10. From germline, CDR1 is SNHLY and CDR2 FYNNEI. CDR3 length: 18 residues. CDR3 residues: CASGSTSGGTLAKNIQYF. As DNA, the CDR3 is TGTGCCAGCGGGTCGACTAGCGGGGGGACCCTAGCCAAAAACATTCAGTACTTC.

This chain joins TRBV25-1 and TRBJ2-4; 8 bases fit TRBD2. CDR3 length: 14 residues. Trimming took 6 bases from V and 4 from J; bases not matched to a gene: 5. CDR1 is MGHDK and CDR2 is SYGVNS in the germline V gene. The chain's CDR3 is CASRESGGKNIQYF. The CDR3 bases are TGTGCCAGCAGAGAAAGCGGGGGAAAAAACATTCAGTACTTC.

Many counts were recorded for this clonotype. V is TRBV2 and J is TRBJ1-2; D unclear. There are 14 residues in the CDR3. Trimming cost V 3 bases and J 0 bases, with 8 bases left between them. CDR1 and CDR2 from the germline V gene are SNHLY and FYNNEI. The CDR3 sequence is CASSEAGANYGYTF. Written as DNA, the CDR3 is TGTGCCAGCAGTGAGGCAGGAGCTAACTATGGCTACACCTTC.

This clonotype was detected ten times or more. The V and J genes are TRBV11-2 and TRBJ2-7; 9 positions agree with TRBD1. Germline assignment: CDR1 SGHAT and CDR2 FQNNGV. With V trimmed by 8 bases and J by 2 bases, 7 bases remained unmatched. The CDR3 loop spans 14 amino acids. The CDR3 DNA sequence: TGTGCCAGCGTCCCCGGGACAGGGACCTACGAGCAGTACTTC. It yields the protein CASVPGTGTYEQYF.

The chain is built from TRBV9 and TRBJ1-1; D call uncertain. Germline V gives CDR1 SGDLS, CDR2 YYNGEE. V lost 0 bases to trimming and J lost 3 bases, with 12 bases between them. This CDR3 has 15 residues. CDR3 DNA: TGTGCCAGCAGCGTAGGTCCAGCCATGGACACTGAAGCTTTCTTT. This sequence encodes CASSVGPAMDTEAFF.

The V gene is TRBV11-1, the J gene TRBJ1-5; 9 bases map to TRBD1. Germline V gives CDR1 SGHAT, CDR2 FQDESV (reference sequence). The CDR3 runs to 18 residues. The V and J ends lost 5 bases and 5 bases, in that order; junction bases with no gene match: 16. This CDR3 is CASSPGQPGQGSYQPQHF. CDR3 coding DNA: TGTGCCAGCAGCCCGGGGCAGCCGGGACAGGGTAGTTATCAGCCCCAGCATTTT.

The V and J genes are TRBV6-1 and TRBJ1-1; D is unclear. Looked up from germline, CDR1 is MNHNS and CDR2 is SASEGT. The CDR3 is made up of 13 amino acids. Between the trimmed V and J ends, which lost 3 bases and 8 bases, there was a span of 13 bases. Here the CDR3 DNA reads TGTGCCAGCAGTGAGAGTCGGCCGACGGAAGCTTTCTTT. Amino acid sequence: CASSESRPTEAFF.

This clonotype was detected many times. The gene calls are TRBV12-3 or TRBV12-4 and TRBJ1-5; D remains ambiguous. This CDR3 spans 15 amino acids. V lost 5 bases and J lost 0, with 11 bases in between. CDR3 residues: CASSLRTDSNQPQHF. CDR3 in DNA: TGTGCCAGCAGTCTCCGGACGGATAGCAATCAGCCCCAGCATTTT.

This sequence joins TRBV24-1 and TRBJ2-1, with TRBD1 as a possible D gene (6 bases). Germline-derived CDR1 and CDR2 are KGHDR and SFDVKD. Deletions cut 1 base from V and 3 bases from J, with 12 bases between. CDR3 size: 16 residues. In DNA, the CDR3 is TGTGCCACCAGTGATTTAGGTGGGGGCGGCTACAATGAGCAGTTCTTC. Translated, it gives CATSDLGGGGYNEQFF.

There are many counts of this clonotype. The gene calls are TRBV20-1 and TRBJ2-1; 7 bases match TRBD2. This CDR3 comprises 14 residues. The germline V gene has CDR1 DFQATT and CDR2 SNEGSKA (reference sequence). V shed 3 bases and J 2 bases; nucleotides not matched to a gene: 4. The CDR3 loop reads CSARGGGPYNEQFF. In DNA form, the CDR3 reads TGCAGTGCTAGGGGCGGGGGTCCCTACAATGAGCAGTTCTTC.

In its sample, this clonotype was seen a few times. V gene TRBV28 combines with J gene TRBJ1-3, with D possibly matching TRBD1 (6 bases). V was cut by 2 bases and J by 2 bases, with 10 bases left in between. Germline CDR1 reads MDHEN; CDR2 reads SYDVKM. The CDR3 has 15 amino acids. The CDR3 DNA reads as TGTGCCAGCAGTTTAAAGTACAGGGCTGGAAACACCATATATTTT. This encodes CASSLKYRAGNTIYF.

The table lists this clonotype with many counts. The chain has TRBV27 and TRBJ2-7, with D possibly matching TRBD1 (5 bases). The CDR3 extends over 15 amino acids. V gave up 2 bases and J gave up 5 bases, with 16 bases separating them. Looked up from germline, CDR1 is MNHEY and CDR2 is SMNVEV (reference sequence). CDR3 residues: CASSLVRALGNEQYF. The DNA for the CDR3 is TGTGCCAGCAGTTTAGTCAGGGCATTGGGGAACGAGCAGTACTTC.

This clonotype was recorded at least ten times. The rearrangement joins TRBV12-3 or TRBV12-4 to TRBJ2-5, with TRBD2 identical over 9 bases. J lost 2 bases, V lost 5 bases, and 9 bases had no gene match. The CDR3 is 16 residues long. The CDR3 reads CASSPSGTSRQETQYF. As DNA, the CDR3 is TGTGCCAGCAGTCCGTCCGGGACTAGCAGACAAGAGACCCAGTACTTC.

This chain joins TRBV29-1 and TRBJ2-7, with D unresolved. Trimming cost V 5 bases and J 0 bases, with 8 bases left between them. The germline CDR1 and CDR2 sequences are SQVTM and ANQGSEA. There are 12 residues in the CDR3. In DNA form, the CDR3 reads TGCAGCGTTCTACTCAACTCCTACGAGCAGTACTTC. Residues: CSVLLNSYEQYF.

The CDR3 nucleotides are TGTGCCAGCAGCTCCGGGACAGGGCCCCAAGAGACCCAGTACTTC. As protein: CASSSGTGPQETQYF. The chain couples TRBV7-9 to TRBJ2-5; 9 nucleotides agree with TRBD1. The V gene's germline CDR1 is SEHNR and CDR2 FQNEAQ (reference sequence). The CDR3 runs to 15 residues. The V gene end was trimmed by 4 bases and the J gene end by 1 base; junction bases not matched to a gene: 4.

This clonotype appeared many times. The rearrangement uses TRBV10-3 and TRBJ2-5; TRBD2 is a possible D gene (5 bases). CDR3 size: 14 residues. The germline CDR1 and CDR2 sequences are ENHRY and SYGVKD. Deletions cut 4 bases from V and 3 bases from J, with 12 bases between. The CDR3 reads CAISARETKETQYF. The CDR3 nucleotides read TGTGCCATCAGTGCGAGGGAAACAAAAGAGACCCAGTACTTC.

This clonotype was picked up a small number of times. V and J are TRBV19 and TRBJ1-5; weak D call: TRBD1 (5 bases). The germline V and J ends were trimmed by 2 bases and 6 bases, with 5 bases remaining between them. The CDR3 extends over 12 amino acids. Germline loops: CDR1 LNHDA, CDR2 SQIVND (reference sequence). In DNA form, the CDR3 reads TGTGCCAGTAGTATAAGGGGTCAGCCCCAGCATTTT. Translated: CASSIRGQPQHF.

The gene calls are TRBV5-1 and TRBJ2-3; perhaps TRBD1 as D (5 bases). Trimming left V 4 bases short and J 2 bases short, with 26 bases between. CDR1 and CDR2 (germline): SGHRS, YFSETQ. The CDR3 runs 19 residues. The CDR3 bases are TGCGCCAGCAGCCTAGAGACAGACAACCTCCGACCTTACACAGATACGCAGTATTTT. The encoded protein is CASSLETDNLRPYTDTQYF.

The chain employs TRBV9 and TRBJ1-5; D not certain. Trimming pared 0 bases from V and 4 bases from J, leaving 11 bases between. Germline loops: CDR1 SGDLS, CDR2 YYNGEE. The CDR3 covers 15 residues. The CDR3 spells CASSVVADLNQPQHF. The CDR3 DNA follows: TGTGCCAGCAGCGTAGTGGCCGACCTGAATCAGCCCCAGCATTTT.

This clonotype was seen more than once but under ten times. The CDR3 loop is CASSPRQNNQPQHF. The CDR3 DNA follows: TGTGCCAGCAGTCCCCGACAAAACAATCAGCCCCAGCATTTT. V is TRBV6-1 and J is TRBJ1-5; D not certain. V was trimmed by 5 bases and J by 3 bases, leaving 11 bases between them. The CDR3 length is 14 residues. The germline V gene has CDR1 MNHNS and CDR2 SASEGT.

The sample holds a few counts of this clonotype. J is TRBJ2-1 and V is TRBV7-9; 10 nucleotides agree with TRBD2. Germline V gene data show CDR1 as SEHNR and CDR2 as FQNEAQ (reference sequence). Unmatched junction bases numbered 9, after V lost 2 bases and J lost 2 bases. This CDR3 region has 18 residues. The CDR3 DNA is TGTGCCAGCAGCTTAAGTGTCACTAGCGGGAATACCTACAATGAGCAGTTCTTC. Protein: CASSLSVTSGNTYNEQFF.